This T cell receptor (beta chain) comes out of a study of blood T cell repertoires in COVID-19 (dated by TCRdb to 2020 to 2021). Notes on the research overall: Collaborator samples came from the United States, Italy and Spain and covered acute and convalescent phases of COVID-19. Samples were obtained from the ongoing ImmuneRACE study (first 160 participants) and from roughly 1,300 subjects provided by 6 global collaborators. Nearly every sample came with metadata listing a de-identified subject ID, COVID-19 status, age in years and sex. Deeply sampled blood TCRbeta repertoires from subjects exposed to, actively infected with, or recovered from COVID-19 were included in the dataset. The repertoires were released in a freely available public database meant as a resource for research on the immune response to SARS-CoV-2. The prospective study material was composed of cDNA or gDNA derived from T cells, B-cell-depleted T cells, or PBMCs. HLA class I and class II types, where available, came from metadata supplied by the sample provider rather than from assay-based typing.

Note on this clone: No cognate antigen has been identified for it. It has no much larger one-base neighbor in the sample; base qualities were not kept.

For CDR1 and CDR2, the germline V gene (reference sequence) lists LGHDT and YNNKEL. From its cysteine to its phenylalanine, the CDR3 spans 14 amino acids. This entry keeps only the CDR3 DNA: 42 bases, framed from base 1. Unmatched junction bases come to 1, with V trimmed by 2 bases and J by 0 bases. One collaborating source in Seattle enrolled patients while the patients were actively infected and followed the patients over time throughout the course of disease. Whole blood was collected in K2EDTA tubes by collaborating institutions according to the institutions' own protocols. Collaborator samples were shipped for TCRbeta analysis as frozen whole blood, isolated PBMCs, or DNA extracted from either sample type. TCRbeta CDR3 regions were amplified from genomic DNA using the immunoSEQ Assay, a bias-controlled multiplex PCR. Regarding the original processing steps: The number of nucleated cells in each sample was estimated from the amplification of reference gene primers within the assay. Sequence reads were collapsed and filtered to measure the absolute abundance of every unique TCRbeta CDR3 rearrangement. For each sample, productive Simpson clonality was calculated as the square root of Simpson's diversity index across productive rearrangements. TCRdb carries this immuneACCESS record with in-frame sequences only. Its versions omit some clonotypes, under half of them owing to an unresolved V gene in the studies checked, with the rest unexplained. V and J calls and clone size are copied from that table; D and trimming were computed from the DNA. This sample lists 200,000 to 300,000 clones; 75% to 95% were detected once. About 2.5% of the sample rests with the top ten.

The paper as a whole reports these results and caveats: The quantity of clinical and demographic metadata differed by source and by participant and was supplied without curation.

Recombination connected TRBV3-1 (or the pseudogene TRBV3-2) to TRBJ2-7; 7 middle bases align to TRBD2. What was sequenced was peripheral blood. The clonotype comes from a young adult with COVID-19, enrolled during active disease. The DNA sequence reads TGTGCCAGCAGCCAAACTAGCGCCTCCTACGAGCAGTACTTC. It specifies CASSQTSASYEQYF.